The sequence of this T cell receptor (beta chain) was determined in a study of post-analysis software for immune sequencing data (dated by TCRdb to about 2015). General notes on the study: Recorded disease courses included relapsing-remitting, secondary progressive and progressive-relapsing multiple sclerosis, with some patients lacking subtype annotation. A subset of samples was prepared in parallel using single-end sample barcoding, then pooled and co-amplified after Illumina adapter ligation. The patient repertoires were set against under 13 previously published healthy control repertoires from donors whose ages ranged from roughly 6 to 25 years.

From the cysteine up to the phenylalanine, the CDR3 has a length of 15 residues. The CDR3 DNA has 45 bases and is translated from base 1. V lost 5 bases and J lost 7 bases, and the count of bases not matched to a germline gene is 8. For CDR1 and CDR2, the germline V gene lists SGHRS and YFSETQ. This clonotype has only a few counts. The antigen it recognizes is unknown. Qualities for individual bases were not recorded, and no much larger clone is one base off. The paper's findings and limits, for the study overall: Significantly higher frequencies in patients than in controls were found for five or six TRBV segments, including TRBV5-6, TRBV5-1 and TRBV20-1. The multiple sclerosis patient group was slightly younger than the control group. Strong co-clustering of samples prepared in the same batch was shown by direct clustering with F measure, prompting a batch-effect correction. Normalized Chao1 diversity was significantly lower in multiple sclerosis patients than controls, suggesting substantial peripheral T-cell clonal expansion.

Library preparation employed PCR. Sequencing took place on an Illumina HiSeq 2500. To reduce PCR and sequencing biases, unique molecular identifiers were built into the TCR beta cDNA libraries. Roughly 0.5 million cDNA molecules were obtained per 1 to 10 million input T cells, so each molecule approximated one T cell. Patient libraries were prepared and sequenced with the same protocol used for the earlier healthy control dataset. Within a given batch, samples were prepared together, multiplexed and sequenced on the same HiSeq lane. The authors' analysis ran thus. MIGEC was used to process the raw barcoded reads, and molecular identifier groups with only a single read were discarded before consensus assembly and CDR3 extraction. Clonotype tables were post-analysed with VDJtools, and diversity was normalized by down-sampling all datasets to the smallest sample size. Repertoire overlap clustering matched CDR3 amino acid but not nucleotide sequences to correct batch-related cross-sample contamination. TCRdb passed the public sequencing reads through fastp at Q25 and MiXCR, retaining productive beta sequences. For every CDR3 protein sequence, its rows merge into one entry that carries the most common genes and DNA. These V and J calls originate from TCRdb's pipeline instead of the authors' own analysis. The sample includes 700,000 to 800,000 distinct CDR3 sequences, with less than 35% observed a single time. The ten largest clones take up about 0.5% of the sample.

TCR beta repertoires were profiled from peripheral blood of over 10 young patients with multiple sclerosis to demonstrate the VDJtools post-analysis software. The patients with multiple sclerosis were children and adolescents between about 6 and 15 years of age. Recombination connected TRBV5-1 to TRBJ2-1; TRBD1 agrees with 11 junctional bases. Sequencing was done on a sample of blood. The sequence derives from a girl aged 10 to 17 with multiple sclerosis. The CDR3 is CASRPGQGAFNEQFF. The sequenced DNA: TGCGCCAGCAGACCCGGACAGGGGGCGTTTAATGAGCAGTTCTTC.